The T cell receptor (beta chain) under discussion was sequenced for a study of beta chain features in type 1 diabetes. This clone was observed a handful of times. TCRB transcripts that were expressed got sequenced, as all of the isolated RNA had been reverse transcribed. Here immunoSEQ multiplex PCR was the method, and the copy in TCRdb shows in-frame clones only, minus some. Of roughly 140,000 clones detected, 8.1% appear once; the ten largest clones hold around 0.65%. Germline V lookup: CDR1 SEHNR, CDR2 FQNEAQ (reference sequence). Trimming removed 5 bases from V and 0 bases from J, with 11 bases in between. The CDR3 covers 15 residues.

The specimen was central memory CD4+ T cells from blood. The sequence derives from a man aged 18 to 29 in good health. V usage is TRBV7-9 and J usage is TRBJ1-3; D not resolved. The CDR3 DNA reads as TGTGCCAGCAGCGCGGGAGGAGTCTCTGGAAACACCATATATTTT. Amino acid sequence: CASSAGGVSGNTIYF.